A selection of T cell receptor beta chains follows, all from one sample in a study of blood T cell repertoires in COVID-19. Here immunoSEQ multiplex PCR was the method, and the copy in TCRdb shows in-frame clones only, minus some. The sample has approximately 46,000 clones, roughly 82% seen once. What was sequenced was peripheral blood. These receptors all stem from a woman in her sixties with acute or convalescent COVID-19. CDR3s include the opening cysteine and the closing phenylalanine or tryptophan. The D gene is left open where the match is weak. The size field is filled for only some rows; it gives once, few, many or a size class.

size: -
D: TRBD2
V: TRBV5-1
J: TRBJ2-5
DNA: TGCGCCAGCAGCCCCGGGGGGGGCCAAGAGACCCAGTACTTC
CDR3: CASSPGGGQETQYF

size: -
D: -
V: TRBV15
J: TRBJ1-5
DNA: TGTGCCACCAGCAGCGGCCCAGGATTCAATCAGCCCCAGCATTTT
CDR3: CATSSGPGFNQPQHF

size: -
D: TRBD1
V: TRBV19
J: TRBJ1-5
DNA: TGTGCCAGTTCCAACAGGGGATATAGCAATCAGCCCCAGCATTTT
CDR3: CASSNRGYSNQPQHF

size: -
D: -
V: TRBV7-9
J: TRBJ1-2
DNA: TGTGCCAGCAGCATACAGGATGGCTACACCTTC
CDR3: CASSIQDGYTF

size: -
D: -
V: TRBV7-6
J: TRBJ2-7
DNA: TGTGCCAGCAGCCGCGGGGTAGGGAGCTCCTACGAGCAGTACTTC
CDR3: CASSRGVGSSYEQYF

size: -
D: -
V: TRBV30
J: TRBJ1-2
DNA: TGTGCCTGGAGCCGGACAAGGTGGAACTATGGCTACACCTTC
CDR3: CAWSRTRWNYGYTF

size: -
D: TRBD1
V: TRBV18
J: TRBJ1-5
DNA: TGTGCCAGCTCACGGGACAGTGGGGATCAGCCCCAGCATTTT
CDR3: CASSRDSGDQPQHF

size: -
D: -
V: TRBV28
J: TRBJ2-5
DNA: TGTGCCAGCAGCCTTACGACCCAGGGCTTCCAAGAGACCCAGTACTTC
CDR3: CASSLTTQGFQETQYF

size: -
D: -
V: TRBV4-1
J: TRBJ1-5
DNA: TGCGCCAGCAGCCGAGACAGGCTCCAGCCCCAGCATTTT
CDR3: CASSRDRLQPQHF

size: -
D: -
V: TRBV7-8
J: TRBJ1-5
DNA: TGTGCCAGCAGCTCCAGGGTTGCGAGCAATCAGCCCCAGCATTTT
CDR3: CASSSRVASNQPQHF

size: few
D: -
V: TRBV12-3/TRBV12-4
J: TRBJ1-3
DNA: TGTGCCAGCAGTCAATCTGGAAACACCATATATTTT
CDR3: CASSQSGNTIYF

size: -
D: -
V: TRBV14
J: TRBJ1-2
DNA: TGTGCCAGCAGCCAAGTTACAGGGACCTATGGCTACACCTTC
CDR3: CASSQVTGTYGYTF

size: -
D: -
V: TRBV5-1
J: TRBJ2-1
DNA: TGCGCCAGCAGCCAAATATCAGGGGAGTACAATGAGCAGTTCTTC
CDR3: CASSQISGEYNEQFF

size: -
D: TRBD2
V: TRBV3-1/TRBV3-2
J: TRBJ2-1
DNA: TGTGCCAGCAGCCTGACTAGCGGGGGTACGAGGGAGCAGTTCTTC
CDR3: CASSLTSGGTREQFF

size: -
D: -
V: TRBV7-2
J: TRBJ2-5
DNA: TGTGCCAGCAGCTTAGTTGGCGGGGTTCTAGAGACCCAGTACTTC
CDR3: CASSLVGGVLETQYF

size: few
D: -
V: TRBV5-5
J: TRBJ1-5
DNA: TGTGCCAGCAGCTTGGAGGGGCCTCAGCCCCAGCATTTT
CDR3: CASSLEGPQPQHF

size: -
D: -
V: TRBV28
J: TRBJ1-2
DNA: TGTGCCACACGACAGGCCCCGAGGGGCTACACCTTC
CDR3: CATRQAPRGYTF

size: -
D: -
V: TRBV5-1
J: TRBJ2-7
DNA: TGCGCCAGCAGCGCCCAGGGGGGACGTTCCTACGAGCAGTACTTC
CDR3: CASSAQGGRSYEQYF

size: once
D: TRBD1
V: TRBV7-3
J: TRBJ2-2
DNA: TGTGCCAGCAGGACAGGGGGACCGAACACCGGGGAGCTGTTTTTT
CDR3: CASRTGGPNTGELFF

size: -
D: -
V: TRBV30
J: TRBJ1-2
DNA: TGTGCCTGGAGTCCATCGACGGGGTATGGCTACACCTTC
CDR3: CAWSPSTGYGYTF

size: -
D: TRBD1
V: TRBV29-1
J: TRBJ2-1
DNA: TGCAGCGTGGCAACCGGGACAGGGACGTACAATGAGCAGTTCTTC
CDR3: CSVATGTGTYNEQFF

size: -
D: TRBD1
V: TRBV24-1
J: TRBJ2-1
DNA: TGTGCCACCTCACGCGAGGGGGCGTCCTACAATGAGCAGTTCTTC
CDR3: CATSREGASYNEQFF

size: -
D: -
V: TRBV28
J: TRBJ1-6
DNA: TGTGCCAGCAGAGAACCAGGACAGATAACTATTAATTCACCCCTCCACTTT
CDR3: CASREPGQITINSPLHF

size: -
D: -
V: TRBV21-1
J: TRBJ1-5
DNA: TGTGCCAGCAGCAAATCGGAGGTGGGGACAGGGGTCCTTAATCAGCCCCAGCATTTT
CDR3: CASSKSEVGTGVLNQPQHF

size: -
D: -
V: TRBV3-1/TRBV3-2
J: TRBJ1-1
DNA: TGTGCCAGCAGCCAAGATGGGGGGGTGGGCACTGAAGCTTTCTTT
CDR3: CASSQDGGVGTEAFF

size: -
D: -
V: TRBV7-9
J: TRBJ1-1
DNA: TGTGCCAGCAGCTTACAGGGATTGGGCACTGAAGCTTTCTTT
CDR3: CASSLQGLGTEAFF

size: once
D: -
V: TRBV27
J: TRBJ2-7
DNA: TGTGCCAGCTTAAATCCGGGACTCGCACCTCTTTACGAGCAGTACTTC
CDR3: CASLNPGLAPLYEQYF

size: -
D: TRBD1
V: TRBV6-5
J: TRBJ2-7
DNA: TGTGCCAGCAGTCGAAGGACAGGGGCGTTCTACGAGCAGTACTTC
CDR3: CASSRRTGAFYEQYF

size: -
D: TRBD1
V: TRBV24-1
J: TRBJ2-5
DNA: TGTGCCACCAGTGGGGACAGGGTAGGGGAGACCCAGTACTTC
CDR3: CATSGDRVGETQYF

size: -
D: TRBD1
V: TRBV24-1
J: TRBJ2-2
DNA: TGTGCCATCGGCGGGGACAGGGGGAACACCGGGGAGCTGTTTTTT
CDR3: CAIGGDRGNTGELFF

size: once
D: -
V: TRBV10-3
J: TRBJ2-7
DNA: TGTGCCATCAGTGAAGGGACTGACTCCTACGAGCAGTACTTC
CDR3: CAISEGTDSYEQYF

size: -
D: TRBD2
V: TRBV4-2
J: TRBJ2-3
DNA: TGTGCCAGCAGCCAGGACGGACTAGCGGCCACAGATACGCAGTATTTT
CDR3: CASSQDGLAATDTQYF

size: once
D: -
V: TRBV10-2
J: TRBJ1-6
DNA: TGCGCCAGCAGTGCTGACGGGAATTCACCCCTCCACTTT
CDR3: CASSADGNSPLHF

size: -
D: TRBD1
V: TRBV19
J: TRBJ1-2
DNA: TGTGCCAGTAGTATCTTACAGGGGATCGGAGGCTACACCTTC
CDR3: CASSILQGIGGYTF

size: -
D: TRBD1
V: TRBV6-5
J: TRBJ1-2
DNA: TGTGCCAGCAGGTCGACGACAGGGTATGGCTACACCTTC
CDR3: CASRSTTGYGYTF

size: once
D: TRBD2
V: TRBV5-1
J: TRBJ2-5
DNA: TGCGCCAGCAGCCTGGGACTAGCGGGGTGGGAGACCCAGTACTTC
CDR3: CASSLGLAGWETQYF

size: -
D: -
V: TRBV9
J: TRBJ2-5
DNA: TGTGCCAGCAGCGTAGGAACTCTCAACCAAGAGACCCAGTACTTC
CDR3: CASSVGTLNQETQYF

size: -
D: -
V: TRBV18
J: TRBJ1-2
DNA: TGTGCCAGCTCACCCGACAGACCTTTTAACTATGGCTACACCTTC
CDR3: CASSPDRPFNYGYTF

size: -
D: -
V: TRBV2
J: TRBJ1-4
DNA: TGTGCCAGCAGGGGCCCAGGTACGGCTAATGAAAAACTGTTTTTT
CDR3: CASRGPGTANEKLFF